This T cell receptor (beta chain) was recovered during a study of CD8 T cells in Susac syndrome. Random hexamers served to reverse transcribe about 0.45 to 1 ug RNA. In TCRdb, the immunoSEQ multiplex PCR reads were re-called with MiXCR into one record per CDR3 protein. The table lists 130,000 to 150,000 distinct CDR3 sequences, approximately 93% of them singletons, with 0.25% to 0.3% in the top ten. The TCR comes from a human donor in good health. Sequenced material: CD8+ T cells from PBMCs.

The CDR3 region is CASSIPLFNEQFF. CDR3 coding DNA: TGTGCCAGTAGTATACCTCTATTCAATGAGCAGTTCTTC. V gene TRBV19 combines with J gene TRBJ2-1; the D is unclear. CDR3 size: 13 residues. In germline, CDR1 is LNHDA, CDR2 SQIVND (reference sequence). The ends were cut back, 2 bases at V and 6 bases at J, with 8 bases in the middle.